A selection of T cell receptor beta chains follows, all from one sample in a study of beta chain features in type 1 diabetes. Sequencing used immunoSEQ multiplex PCR; TCRdb keeps in-frame clones, though not all of them. The sample contains 600,000 to 700,000 clones, roughly an eighth of which appear only once. The sample taken for sequencing was naive CD4+ T cells from blood. The origin of the receptors is a man aged 25-45 years with type 1 diabetes. Both conserved end residues are part of each CDR3. Each record gives: J gene, clone size, D gene, V gene, CDR3 DNA, CDR3 protein. The D gene is left open where the match is weak. Only part of the rows carry a size: once, few, many, or a class if the clone is expanded.

J gene: TRBJ2-1
clone size: .
D gene: TRBD1
V gene: TRBV7-2
CDR3 DNA: TGTGCCAGCATCGACCGGGACAGTTACAATGAGCAGTTCTTC
CDR3 protein: CASIDRDSYNEQFF

J gene: TRBJ2-3
clone size: .
D gene: .
V gene: TRBV6-6
CDR3 DNA: TGTGCCAGCACCGCACTCACAGATACGCAGTATTTT
CDR3 protein: CASTALTDTQYF

J gene: TRBJ1-5
clone size: .
D gene: .
V gene: TRBV29-1
CDR3 DNA: TGCAGCGCCGCGGTCAGGGGAGGTCAGCCCCAGCATTTT
CDR3 protein: CSAAVRGGQPQHF

J gene: TRBJ2-3
clone size: .
D gene: .
V gene: TRBV10-3
CDR3 DNA: TGTGCCATCATGGGAGAAGCGGACACAGATACGCAGTATTTT
CDR3 protein: CAIMGEADTDTQYF

J gene: TRBJ1-2
clone size: few
D gene: TRBD1
V gene: TRBV5-4
CDR3 DNA: TGTGCCAGCAGCATGATCAGGGGGCGTAACTATGGCTACACCTTC
CDR3 protein: CASSMIRGRNYGYTF

J gene: TRBJ2-1
clone size: .
D gene: TRBD1
V gene: TRBV5-4
CDR3 DNA: TGTGCCAGCAGCAGGGACAGGGGGAATGAGCAGTTCTTC
CDR3 protein: CASSRDRGNEQFF

J gene: TRBJ1-5
clone size: .
D gene: TRBD1
V gene: TRBV6-5
CDR3 DNA: TGTGCCAGCAGTTTGGGACAGGGGATTAATCAGCCCCAGCATTTT
CDR3 protein: CASSLGQGINQPQHF

J gene: TRBJ2-1
clone size: few
D gene: TRBD2
V gene: TRBV4-3
CDR3 DNA: TGCGCCAGCAGCCAAGAGGCGACTCCGGGACTAGTAGTAGGGAAAAACAATGAGCAGTTCTTC
CDR3 protein: CASSQEATPGLVVGKNNEQFF

J gene: TRBJ1-3
clone size: few
D gene: TRBD1
V gene: TRBV11-2
CDR3 DNA: TGTGCCAGCAGCCTCACAGGGGTGACCATATATTTT
CDR3 protein: CASSLTGVTIYF

J gene: TRBJ1-4
clone size: few
D gene: .
V gene: TRBV25-1
CDR3 DNA: TGTGCCAGCAGTGACGAGGCGGATCGGACTGAAAAACTGTTTTTT
CDR3 protein: CASSDEADRTEKLFF

J gene: TRBJ1-1
clone size: few
D gene: .
V gene: TRBV28
CDR3 DNA: TGTGCCAGCATCCAGGGGAGGAACACTGAAGCTTTCTTT
CDR3 protein: CASIQGRNTEAFF

J gene: TRBJ2-2
clone size: .
D gene: TRBD1
V gene: TRBV4-2
CDR3 DNA: TGTGCCAGCAGCCTTAGGGGACAGGGGGCCGACACCGGGGAGCTGTTTTTT
CDR3 protein: CASSLRGQGADTGELFF

J gene: TRBJ1-4
clone size: few
D gene: .
V gene: TRBV18
CDR3 DNA: TGTGCCAGCTCACCAGCGGCGGATGAAAAACTGTTTTTT
CDR3 protein: CASSPAADEKLFF

J gene: TRBJ1-2
clone size: few
D gene: TRBD1
V gene: TRBV27
CDR3 DNA: TGTGCCAGCAGCCTCCGGGACAGGGACTATGGCTACACCTTC
CDR3 protein: CASSLRDRDYGYTF

J gene: TRBJ2-3
clone size: .
D gene: TRBD2
V gene: TRBV6-1
CDR3 DNA: TGTGCCAGCAGTGCTCGCGGGGTAGCGGGGACTAGCACAGATACGCAGTATTTT
CDR3 protein: CASSARGVAGTSTDTQYF

J gene: TRBJ1-2
clone size: .
D gene: .
V gene: TRBV6-6
CDR3 DNA: TGTGCCAGCACAGCGGACTATGGCTACACCTTC
CDR3 protein: CASTADYGYTF

J gene: TRBJ2-3
clone size: few
D gene: TRBD2
V gene: TRBV30
CDR3 DNA: TGTGCCTGGAGTGTATCTAGCGGGGGTAGAAATACGCAGTATTTT
CDR3 protein: CAWSVSSGGRNTQYF

J gene: TRBJ2-2
clone size: .
D gene: .
V gene: TRBV9
CDR3 DNA: TGTGCCAGCCGGGACACTTCGAACACCGGGGAGCTGTTTTTT
CDR3 protein: CASRDTSNTGELFF

J gene: TRBJ2-1
clone size: .
D gene: .
V gene: TRBV5-1
CDR3 DNA: TGCGCCAGCAGCGGTCAATCAGATTACAATGAGCAGTTCTTC
CDR3 protein: CASSGQSDYNEQFF

J gene: TRBJ2-5
clone size: .
D gene: .
V gene: TRBV29-1
CDR3 DNA: TGCAGCGCAGGGTCGGGACACCAAGAGACCCAGTACTTC
CDR3 protein: CSAGSGHQETQYF

J gene: TRBJ2-1
clone size: .
D gene: .
V gene: TRBV4-2
CDR3 DNA: TGTGCCAGCAGCCAAGGGGGGGCATGGTACAATGAGCAGTTCTTC
CDR3 protein: CASSQGGAWYNEQFF

J gene: TRBJ1-5
clone size: few
D gene: .
V gene: TRBV7-9
CDR3 DNA: TGTGCCAGCAGCTTAAGCGGCAGTAGCAATCAGCCCCAGCATTTT
CDR3 protein: CASSLSGSSNQPQHF

J gene: TRBJ2-3
clone size: few
D gene: TRBD1
V gene: TRBV2
CDR3 DNA: TGTGCCAGCAGCAAGGCAGGGGACAGGCCTTCAGATACGCAGTATTTT
CDR3 protein: CASSKAGDRPSDTQYF

J gene: TRBJ1-4
clone size: .
D gene: TRBD1
V gene: TRBV7-9
CDR3 DNA: TGTGCCAGCAGTATTTCCCCGGGACAGGGGAATGAAAAACTGTTTTTT
CDR3 protein: CASSISPGQGNEKLFF

J gene: TRBJ1-1
clone size: .
D gene: .
V gene: TRBV14
CDR3 DNA: TGTGCCAGCAGAGCCTGGAGCCTCATGCGCGGGGGCACTGAAGCTTTCTTT
CDR3 protein: CASRAWSLMRGGTEAFF

J gene: TRBJ2-7
clone size: few
D gene: .
V gene: TRBV13
CDR3 DNA: TGTGCCAGCAGCTCGGGACCTTACGAGCAGTACTTC
CDR3 protein: CASSSGPYEQYF

J gene: TRBJ2-5
clone size: .
D gene: .
V gene: TRBV7-2
CDR3 DNA: TGTGCCAGCAGCTCGAATGGGGGGACCCAGTACTTC
CDR3 protein: CASSSNGGTQYF

J gene: TRBJ2-1
clone size: few
D gene: .
V gene: TRBV14
CDR3 DNA: TGTGCCAGCAGCCTCTCCGGGACCCTGAGTTACAATGAGCAGTTCTTC
CDR3 protein: CASSLSGTLSYNEQFF

J gene: TRBJ1-4
clone size: few
D gene: .
V gene: TRBV6-5
CDR3 DNA: TGTGCCGCGGGACGCGGAAAACTGTTTTTT
CDR3 protein: CAAGRGKLFF

J gene: TRBJ2-5
clone size: few
D gene: TRBD2
V gene: TRBV7-6
CDR3 DNA: TGTGCCAGCAGCATGCGGACTAGCGGGGGAGAGACCCAGTACTTC
CDR3 protein: CASSMRTSGGETQYF